This T cell receptor (beta chain) was sequenced in a study of yellow fever vaccine responses in identical twins. MiXCR, run by TCRdb on the RT-PCR reads, gives a single entry per CDR3 protein. The data hold 35,000 or so distinct CDR3 sequences, with 50% to 65% observed a single time. This CDR3 spans 14 amino acids. The V gene's germline CDR1 is SGHNT and CDR2 YENEEA. Trimming took off 1 base at V and 2 bases at J, with 7 bases between the two ends. This clonotype showed up just a few times. Its antigen remains unidentified. Study-level findings and limits: Twins reportedly mounted vaccine T cell responses that seemed partly convergent, partly personalized.

The material sequenced was T cells from blood (PBMCs), unsorted or a sorted subset (not recorded which), taken before or after yellow fever vaccination (not recorded which). The genes are TRBV11-3 and TRBJ2-3; D gene ambiguous. The sequence derives from a woman between 18 and 29 years old who received the yellow fever vaccine. CDR3 sequence: CASSLGASTDTQYF. For the CDR3, the DNA is TGTGCCAGCAGCTTAGGCGCTTCCACAGATACGCAGTATTTT.